One and the same sample provided the 5 T cell receptor beta chains below, sequenced in a study of T cell responses to AZD1222 COVID-19 vaccine. Generated by immunoSEQ multiplex PCR, the TCRdb table keeps only in-frame clones and is missing some. In the table there are about 180,000 clones, about nine tenths of which are singletons. Sequencing was performed on peripheral blood, taken 28 days after the second AZD1222 dose. The source of these receptors is an adult who received the AZD1222 COVID-19 vaccine.

The genes are TRBV6-5 and TRBJ1-5; D is uncertain. V lost 6 bases, J lost 7 bases, and 13 bases lay in between. CDR3 length: 13 residues. In germline, CDR1 is MNHEY, CDR2 SVGAGI. The CDR3 is CASRPQAFQPQHF. The DNA for the CDR3 is TGTGCCAGCAGACCTCAGGCTTTCCAGCCCCAGCATTTT.

The chain combines TRBV7-3 with TRBJ2-7; D might be TRBD1 (5 bases). The CDR3 contains 15 residues. Germline-derived CDR1 and CDR2 are SGHTA and FQGTGA. V was clipped by 2 bases and J by 4 bases, with 15 bases between them. This CDR3 is CASSLLAGSRYEQYF. The CDR3 DNA follows: TGTGCCAGCAGCTTATTGGCAGGGTCTCGTTACGAGCAGTACTTC. The whole variable domain, remainder taken from reference TRBV7-3 and TRBJ2-7, is GAGVSQTPSNKVTEKGKYVELRCDPISGHTALYWYRQSLGQGPEFLIYFQGTGAADDSGLPNDRFFAVRPEGSVSTLKIQRTERGDSAVYLCASSLLAGSRYEQYFGPGTRLTVT.

This sequence joins TRBV7-8 and TRBJ1-2, with D tentatively TRBD1 (5 bases). The germline V and J ends were trimmed by 5 bases and 4 bases, with 17 bases remaining between them. Looked up from germline, CDR1 is SGHVS and CDR2 is FQNEAQ. The CDR3 length is 15 residues. CDR3 region: CASSPRSGRAYGYTF. CDR3 DNA sequence: TGTGCCAGCAGCCCAAGGAGCGGCAGGGCCTATGGCTACACCTTC.

V is TRBV6-5 and J is TRBJ2-5; D not resolved. V shed 2 bases and J shed 1 base, with 14 bases lying between them. The CDR3 runs to 16 residues. The V gene's germline CDR1 is MNHEY and CDR2 SVGAGI. The CDR3 bases are TGTGCCAGCAGTTACGGCCACTTAGGTATCCAAGAGACCCAGTACTTC. Its protein is CASSYGHLGIQETQYF.

The chain links TRBV24-1 to TRBJ1-6; 9 bases are a match to TRBD1. The CDR3 has 15 amino acids. Trimming at V came to 10 bases and at J to 9 bases, leaving 12 bases not matched to a gene. Germline V lookup: CDR1 KGHDR, CDR2 SFDVKD. CDR3 protein: CATIIPGQGGSPLHF. The CDR3, as DNA: TGTGCCACAATTATTCCGGGACAGGGAGGTTCACCCCTCCACTTT.